The next 3 T cell receptor beta chains were all read from a single sample in a study of blood T cell repertoires in COVID-19. This table comes from immunoSEQ multiplex PCR, and its TCRdb copy is limited to in-frame clones, with some not included. The sample consists of about 200,000 clones, around 83% of them appearing once. The source material was peripheral blood. Receptors originate from a woman in her forties or fifties with acute or convalescent COVID-19.

V gene TRBV4-2 combines with J gene TRBJ2-2; D is unclear. Per germline, CDR1 LGHNA and CDR2 YNFKEQ. V was trimmed by 2 bases and J by 6 bases, leaving 7 bases between them. This CDR3 comprises 13 residues. The CDR3 is CASSQTRAGELFF. Here the CDR3 DNA reads TGTGCCAGCAGCCAAACCCGCGCCGGGGAGCTGTTTTTT.

The chain is built from TRBV11-2 and TRBJ2-5; the match to TRBD2 covers 8 bases. The junction had 19 bases not matched to a gene; V was cut back by 3 bases and J by 4 bases. The CDR3 length is 19 residues. The germline gives CDR1 SGHAT, CDR2 FQNNGV. The CDR3 protein is CASSFRVKRECGRGETQYF. The CDR3 nucleotides read TGTGCCAGCAGCTTTCGGGTAAAGCGGGAGTGTGGGAGGGGAGAGACCCAGTACTTC.

V is TRBV5-1 and J is TRBJ2-3, with D possibly matching TRBD1 (6 bases). The germline V gene has CDR1 SGHRS and CDR2 YFSETQ. The CDR3 totals 14 residues. Trimming removed 3 bases at V and 1 base at J, with 9 bases between. The chain's CDR3 is CASSSRTGTDTQYF. The CDR3 nucleotides read TGCGCCAGCAGCTCCCGGACAGGCACAGATACGCAGTATTTT.